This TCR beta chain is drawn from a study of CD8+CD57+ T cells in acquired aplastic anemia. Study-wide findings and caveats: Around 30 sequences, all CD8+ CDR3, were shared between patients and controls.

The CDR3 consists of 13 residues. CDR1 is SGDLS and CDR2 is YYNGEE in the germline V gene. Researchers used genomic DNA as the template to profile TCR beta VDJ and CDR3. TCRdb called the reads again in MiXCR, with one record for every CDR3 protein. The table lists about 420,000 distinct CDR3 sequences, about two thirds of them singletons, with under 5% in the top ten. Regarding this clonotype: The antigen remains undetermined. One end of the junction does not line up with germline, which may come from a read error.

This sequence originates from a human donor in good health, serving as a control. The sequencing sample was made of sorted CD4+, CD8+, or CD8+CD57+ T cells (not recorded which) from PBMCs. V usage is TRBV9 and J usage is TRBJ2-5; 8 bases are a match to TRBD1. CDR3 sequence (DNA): TGTGCCAGCAGCCATTCCGGGACAGGAAACTATGGCTTC. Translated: CASSHSGTGNYGF.